This T cell receptor (beta chain) was sequenced in a study of blood T cell repertoires in COVID-19. The CDR3 extends over 18 amino acids. Trimming cost V 5 bases and J 5 bases; bases outside gene matches: 21. Looked up from germline, CDR1 is SGDLS and CDR2 is YYNGEE. TCRdb's table, derived via immunoSEQ multiplex PCR, lists solely in-frame clones and lacks some. The sample carries about 170,000 clones, 82% recorded once. Those enrolled in Seattle joined during active infection and were followed longitudinally afterward. This receptor was obtained from a woman aged 40 to 49 with COVID-19, enrolled during active disease. Sample: peripheral blood. This rearrangement joins TRBV9 to TRBJ1-2, with 7 bases identical to TRBD1. CDR3 amino acids: CASRETGTLDGPTYGYTF. Here the CDR3 DNA reads TGTGCCAGCAGAGAGACAGGGACCCTAGATGGACCGACTTATGGCTACACCTTC.